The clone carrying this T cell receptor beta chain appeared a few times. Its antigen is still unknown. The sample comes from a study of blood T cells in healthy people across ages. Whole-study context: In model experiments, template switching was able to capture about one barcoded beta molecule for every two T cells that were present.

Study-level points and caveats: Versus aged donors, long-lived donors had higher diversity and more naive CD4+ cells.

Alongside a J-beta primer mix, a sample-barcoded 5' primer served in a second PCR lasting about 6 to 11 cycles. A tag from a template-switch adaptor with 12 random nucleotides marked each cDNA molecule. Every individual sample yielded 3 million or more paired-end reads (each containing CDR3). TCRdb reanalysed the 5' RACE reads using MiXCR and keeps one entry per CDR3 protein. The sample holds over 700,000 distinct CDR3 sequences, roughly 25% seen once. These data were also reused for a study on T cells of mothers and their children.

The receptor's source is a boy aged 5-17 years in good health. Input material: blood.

The CDR3 sequence is CASSLALGETAYNEQFF. DNA for the CDR3: TGCGCCAGCAGCTTGGCCTTGGGGGAGACGGCCTACAATGAGCAGTTCTTC. The genes are TRBV5-1 and TRBJ2-1; D tentatively reads TRBD1 or TRBD2 (5 bases each). The length of the CDR3 is 17 residues. Germline CDR1 SGHRS, CDR2 YFSETQ. The germline V and J ends were trimmed by 0 bases and 2 bases, with 15 bases remaining between them.